The source of this TCR beta chain is a study of post-analysis software for immune sequencing data. About the research overall: Included courses were relapsing-remitting and secondary progressive multiple sclerosis; progressive-relapsing multiple sclerosis was also included.

Trimming shortened V by 7 bases and J by 6 bases, and 9 bases separated the two germline ends. This CDR3 has 11 amino acids. TCR beta cDNA libraries included unique molecular identifiers. Each batch of about 1 to 11 million T cells produced approximately 470,000 cDNA molecules. TCRdb passed the PCR reads through MiXCR, listing each CDR3 protein once. The sample has some 800,000 distinct CDR3 sequences; more than 45% are singletons. Findings and caveats of the study: With TRBV5-6, TRBV5-1 and TRBV20-1 included, 4 to 6 TRBV segments were more frequent in patients than in controls. With F measure, samples from one preparation batch clustered together strongly. Patients with multiple sclerosis recorded significantly lower normalized Chao1 diversity than controls, the study found.

This clonotype occurred a few times. Its antigen is unknown. The genes are TRBV12-3 or TRBV12-4 and TRBJ1-2; D is undetermined. The sample comprised blood. This clonotype originated in a girl aged 10 to 17 with multiple sclerosis. CDR3 residues: CASILLNGYTF. Written as DNA, the CDR3 is TGTGCCAGCATCCTCCTCAATGGCTACACCTTC.